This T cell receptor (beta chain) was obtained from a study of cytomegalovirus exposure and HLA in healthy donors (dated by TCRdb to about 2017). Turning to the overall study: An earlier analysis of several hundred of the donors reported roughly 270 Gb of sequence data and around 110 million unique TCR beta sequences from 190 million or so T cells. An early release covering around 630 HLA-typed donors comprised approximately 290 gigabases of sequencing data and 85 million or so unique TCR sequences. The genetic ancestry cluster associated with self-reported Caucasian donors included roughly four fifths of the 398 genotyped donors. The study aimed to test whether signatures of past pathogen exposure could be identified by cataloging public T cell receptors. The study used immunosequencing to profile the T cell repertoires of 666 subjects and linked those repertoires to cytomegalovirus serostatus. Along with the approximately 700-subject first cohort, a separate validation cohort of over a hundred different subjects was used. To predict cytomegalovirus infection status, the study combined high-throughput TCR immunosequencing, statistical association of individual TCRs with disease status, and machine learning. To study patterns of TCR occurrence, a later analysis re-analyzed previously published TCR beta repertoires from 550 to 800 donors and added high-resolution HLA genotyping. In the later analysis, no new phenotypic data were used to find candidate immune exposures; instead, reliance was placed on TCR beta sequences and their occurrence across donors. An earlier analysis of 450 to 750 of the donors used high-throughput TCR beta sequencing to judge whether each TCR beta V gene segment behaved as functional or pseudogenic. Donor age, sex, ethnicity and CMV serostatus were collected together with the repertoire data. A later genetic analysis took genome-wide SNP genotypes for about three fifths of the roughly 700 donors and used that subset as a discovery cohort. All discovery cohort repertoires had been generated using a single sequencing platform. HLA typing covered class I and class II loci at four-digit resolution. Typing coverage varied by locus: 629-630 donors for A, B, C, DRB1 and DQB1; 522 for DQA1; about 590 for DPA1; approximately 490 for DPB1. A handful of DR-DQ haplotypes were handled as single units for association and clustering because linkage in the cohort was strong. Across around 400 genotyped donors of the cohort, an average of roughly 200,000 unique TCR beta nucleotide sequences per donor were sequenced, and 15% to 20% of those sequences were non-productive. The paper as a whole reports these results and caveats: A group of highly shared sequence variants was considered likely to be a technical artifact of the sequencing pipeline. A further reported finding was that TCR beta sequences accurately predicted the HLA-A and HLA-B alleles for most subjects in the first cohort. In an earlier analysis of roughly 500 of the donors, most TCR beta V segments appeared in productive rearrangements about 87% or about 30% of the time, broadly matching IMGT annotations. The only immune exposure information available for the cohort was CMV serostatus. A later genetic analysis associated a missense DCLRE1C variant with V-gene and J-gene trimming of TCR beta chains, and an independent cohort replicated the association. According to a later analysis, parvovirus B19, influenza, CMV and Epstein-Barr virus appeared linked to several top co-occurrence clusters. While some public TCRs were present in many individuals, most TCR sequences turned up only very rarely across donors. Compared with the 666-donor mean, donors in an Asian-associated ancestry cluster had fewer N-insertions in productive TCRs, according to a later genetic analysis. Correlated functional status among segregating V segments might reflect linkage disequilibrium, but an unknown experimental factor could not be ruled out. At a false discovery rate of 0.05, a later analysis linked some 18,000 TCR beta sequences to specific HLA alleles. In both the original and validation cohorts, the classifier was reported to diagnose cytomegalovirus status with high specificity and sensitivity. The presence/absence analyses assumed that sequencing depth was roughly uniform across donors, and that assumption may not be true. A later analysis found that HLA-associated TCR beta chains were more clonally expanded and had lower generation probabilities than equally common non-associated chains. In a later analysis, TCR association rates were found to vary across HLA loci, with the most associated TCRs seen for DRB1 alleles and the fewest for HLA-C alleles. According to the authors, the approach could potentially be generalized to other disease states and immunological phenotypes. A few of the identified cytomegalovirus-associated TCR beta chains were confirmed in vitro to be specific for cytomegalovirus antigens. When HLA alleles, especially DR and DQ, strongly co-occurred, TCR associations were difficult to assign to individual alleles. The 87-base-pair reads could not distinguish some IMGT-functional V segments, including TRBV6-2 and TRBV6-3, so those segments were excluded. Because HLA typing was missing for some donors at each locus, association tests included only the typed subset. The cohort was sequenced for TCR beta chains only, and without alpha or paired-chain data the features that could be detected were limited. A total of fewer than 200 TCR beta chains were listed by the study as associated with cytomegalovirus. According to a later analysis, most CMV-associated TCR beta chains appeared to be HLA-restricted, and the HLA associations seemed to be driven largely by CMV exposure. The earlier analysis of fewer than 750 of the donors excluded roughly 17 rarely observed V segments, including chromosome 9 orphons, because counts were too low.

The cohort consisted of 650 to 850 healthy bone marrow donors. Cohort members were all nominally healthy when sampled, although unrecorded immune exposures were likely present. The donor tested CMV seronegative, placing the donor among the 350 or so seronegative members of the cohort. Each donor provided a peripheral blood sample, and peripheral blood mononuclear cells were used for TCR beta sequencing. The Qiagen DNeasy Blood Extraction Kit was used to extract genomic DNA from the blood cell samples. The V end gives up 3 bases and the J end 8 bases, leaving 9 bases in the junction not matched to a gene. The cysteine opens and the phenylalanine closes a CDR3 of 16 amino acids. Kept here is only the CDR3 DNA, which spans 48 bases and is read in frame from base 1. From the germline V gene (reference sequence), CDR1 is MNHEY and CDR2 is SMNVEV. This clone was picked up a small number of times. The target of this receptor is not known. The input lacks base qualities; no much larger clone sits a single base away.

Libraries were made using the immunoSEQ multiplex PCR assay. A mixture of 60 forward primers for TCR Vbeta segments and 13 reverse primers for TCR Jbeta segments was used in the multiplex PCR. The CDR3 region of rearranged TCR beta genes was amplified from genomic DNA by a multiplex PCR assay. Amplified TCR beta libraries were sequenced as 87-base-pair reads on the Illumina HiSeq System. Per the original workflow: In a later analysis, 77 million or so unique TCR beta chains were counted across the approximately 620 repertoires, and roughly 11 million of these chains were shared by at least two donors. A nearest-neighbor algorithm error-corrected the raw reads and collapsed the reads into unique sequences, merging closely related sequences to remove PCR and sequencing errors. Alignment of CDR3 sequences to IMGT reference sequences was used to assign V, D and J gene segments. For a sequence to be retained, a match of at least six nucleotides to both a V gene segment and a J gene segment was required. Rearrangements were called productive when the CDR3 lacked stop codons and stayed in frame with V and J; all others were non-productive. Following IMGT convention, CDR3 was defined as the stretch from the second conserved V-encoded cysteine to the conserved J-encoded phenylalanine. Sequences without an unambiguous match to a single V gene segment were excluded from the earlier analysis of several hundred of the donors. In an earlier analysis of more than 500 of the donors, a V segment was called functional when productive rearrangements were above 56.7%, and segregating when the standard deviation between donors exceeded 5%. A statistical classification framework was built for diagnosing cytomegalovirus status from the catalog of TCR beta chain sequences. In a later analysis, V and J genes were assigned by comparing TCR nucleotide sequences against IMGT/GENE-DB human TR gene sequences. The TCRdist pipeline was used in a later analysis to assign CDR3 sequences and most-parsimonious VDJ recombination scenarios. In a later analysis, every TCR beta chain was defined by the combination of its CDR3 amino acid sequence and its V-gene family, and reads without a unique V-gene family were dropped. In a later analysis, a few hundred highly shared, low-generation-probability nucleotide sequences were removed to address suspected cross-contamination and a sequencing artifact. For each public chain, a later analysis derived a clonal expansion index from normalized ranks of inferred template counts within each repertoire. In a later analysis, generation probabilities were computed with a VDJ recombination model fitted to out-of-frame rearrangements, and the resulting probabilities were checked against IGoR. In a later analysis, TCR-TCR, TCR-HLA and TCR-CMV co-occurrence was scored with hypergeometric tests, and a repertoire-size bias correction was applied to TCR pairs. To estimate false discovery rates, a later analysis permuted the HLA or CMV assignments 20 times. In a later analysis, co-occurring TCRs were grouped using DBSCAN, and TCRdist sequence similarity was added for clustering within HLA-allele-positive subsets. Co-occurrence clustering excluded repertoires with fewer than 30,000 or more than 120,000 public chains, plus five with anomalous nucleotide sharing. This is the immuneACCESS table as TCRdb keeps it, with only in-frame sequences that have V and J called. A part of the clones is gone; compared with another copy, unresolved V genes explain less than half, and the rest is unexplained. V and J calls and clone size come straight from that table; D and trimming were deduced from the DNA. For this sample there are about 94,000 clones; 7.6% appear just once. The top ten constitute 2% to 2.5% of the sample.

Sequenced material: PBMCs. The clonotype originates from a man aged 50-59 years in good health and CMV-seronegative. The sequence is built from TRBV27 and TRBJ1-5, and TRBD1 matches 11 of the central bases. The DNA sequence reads TGTGCCAGCAGTTTGGCCGGGACAGGGGGAATTGAGCCCCAGCATTTT. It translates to CASSLAGTGGIEPQHF.